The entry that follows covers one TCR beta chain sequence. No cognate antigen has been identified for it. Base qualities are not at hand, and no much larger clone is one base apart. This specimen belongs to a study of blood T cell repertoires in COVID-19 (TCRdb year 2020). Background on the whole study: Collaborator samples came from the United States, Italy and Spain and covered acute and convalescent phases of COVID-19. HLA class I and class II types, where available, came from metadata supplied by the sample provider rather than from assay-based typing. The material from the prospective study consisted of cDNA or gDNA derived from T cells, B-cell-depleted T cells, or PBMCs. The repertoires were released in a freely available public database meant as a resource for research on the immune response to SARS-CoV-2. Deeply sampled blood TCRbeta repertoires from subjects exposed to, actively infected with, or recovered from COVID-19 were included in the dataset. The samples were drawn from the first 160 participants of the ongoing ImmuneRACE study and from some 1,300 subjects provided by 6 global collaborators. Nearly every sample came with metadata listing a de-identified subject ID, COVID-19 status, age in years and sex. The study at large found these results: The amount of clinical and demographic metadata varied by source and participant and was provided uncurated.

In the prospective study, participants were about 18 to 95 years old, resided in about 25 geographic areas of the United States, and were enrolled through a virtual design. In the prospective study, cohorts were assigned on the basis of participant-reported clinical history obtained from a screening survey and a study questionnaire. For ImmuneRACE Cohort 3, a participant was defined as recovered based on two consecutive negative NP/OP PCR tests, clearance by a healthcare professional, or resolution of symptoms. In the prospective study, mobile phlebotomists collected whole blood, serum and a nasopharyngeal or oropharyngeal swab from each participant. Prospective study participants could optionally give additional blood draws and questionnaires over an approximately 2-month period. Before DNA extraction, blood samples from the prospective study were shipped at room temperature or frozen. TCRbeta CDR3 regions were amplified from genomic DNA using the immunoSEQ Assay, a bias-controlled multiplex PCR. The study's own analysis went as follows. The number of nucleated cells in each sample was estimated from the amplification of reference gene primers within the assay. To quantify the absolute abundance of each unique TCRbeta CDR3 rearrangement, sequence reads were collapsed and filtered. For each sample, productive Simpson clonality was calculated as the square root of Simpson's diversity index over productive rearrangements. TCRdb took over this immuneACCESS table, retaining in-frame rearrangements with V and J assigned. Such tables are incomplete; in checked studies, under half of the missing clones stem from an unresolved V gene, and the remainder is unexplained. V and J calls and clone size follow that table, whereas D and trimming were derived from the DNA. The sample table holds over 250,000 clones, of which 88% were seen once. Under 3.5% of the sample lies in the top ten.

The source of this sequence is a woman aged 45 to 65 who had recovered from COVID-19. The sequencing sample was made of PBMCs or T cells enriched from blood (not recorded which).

The CDR3 protein: CSFRSSYNEQFF. The nucleotide sequence reads TGCAGCTTTAGAAGCTCCTACAATGAGCAGTTCTTC. This chain is built from TRBV29-1 and TRBJ2-1, with the identity of the D gene unclear. V was cut back by 8 bases and J by 0 bases, leaving a gap of 8 bases between them. Reading the germline V gene gives CDR1 SQVTM and CDR2 ANQGSEA. The cysteine opens and the phenylalanine closes a CDR3 of 12 amino acids. Kept here is only the CDR3 DNA, which spans 36 bases and is read in frame from base 1.